This is a list of T cell receptor beta chains from one sample in a study of T cell responses to AZD1222 COVID-19 vaccine. Generated by immunoSEQ multiplex PCR, the TCRdb table keeps only in-frame clones and is missing some. The sample records 95,000 to 150,000 clones, about 85% being singletons. The specimen was peripheral blood, collected 28 days after the second AZD1222 dose. The receptor set was obtained from an adult who received the AZD1222 COVID-19 vaccine. Both conserved end residues are part of each CDR3. Fields, in order: V gene, D gene, clone size, J gene, CDR3 protein, CDR3 DNA. The D gene is left open where the match is weak. Where a row states a size, it is once, few, many or the class of an expanded clone; other rows omit it.

V gene: TRBV2
D gene: TRBD1
clone size: -
J gene: TRBJ2-7
CDR3 protein: CASRARTGGEEDEQYF
CDR3 DNA: TGTGCCAGCAGGGCCCGGACAGGGGGCGAGGAGGACGAGCAGTACTTC

V gene: TRBV6-2/TRBV6-3
D gene: -
clone size: -
J gene: TRBJ1-5
CDR3 protein: CASSYAGPVGNQPQHF
CDR3 DNA: TGTGCCAGCAGTTACGCCGGGCCGGTGGGCAATCAGCCCCAGCATTTT

V gene: TRBV29-1
D gene: TRBD2
clone size: -
J gene: TRBJ2-5
CDR3 protein: CSVGSGGMETQYF
CDR3 DNA: TGCAGCGTGGGTAGCGGGGGGATGGAGACCCAGTACTTC

V gene: TRBV24-1
D gene: -
clone size: -
J gene: TRBJ1-2
CDR3 protein: CATSDPRGPNQDGYTF
CDR3 DNA: TGTGCCACCAGTGATCCGCGGGGACCCAACCAGGATGGCTACACCTTC

V gene: TRBV7-2
D gene: -
clone size: -
J gene: TRBJ2-6
CDR3 protein: CASSLRHRASGANVLTF
CDR3 DNA: TGTGCCAGCAGCCTTCGACACAGGGCTTCTGGGGCCAACGTCCTGACTTTC

V gene: TRBV19
D gene: -
clone size: -
J gene: TRBJ1-1
CDR3 protein: CASSLNRETEAFF
CDR3 DNA: TGTGCCAGTAGTCTTAACAGGGAAACTGAAGCTTTCTTT

V gene: TRBV29-1
D gene: -
clone size: -
J gene: TRBJ2-7
CDR3 protein: CSTRADSYEQYF
CDR3 DNA: TGCAGTACTAGGGCGGATTCCTACGAGCAGTACTTC

V gene: TRBV7-2
D gene: TRBD2
clone size: -
J gene: TRBJ2-1
CDR3 protein: CASSLVGQAGAAYNEQFF
CDR3 DNA: TGTGCCAGCAGCTTAGTGGGGCAAGCGGGGGCCGCCTACAATGAGCAGTTCTTC

V gene: TRBV6-5
D gene: -
clone size: once
J gene: TRBJ2-1
CDR3 protein: CASRPGRAGNEQFF
CDR3 DNA: TGTGCCAGCAGGCCGGGACGGGCTGGCAATGAGCAGTTCTTC

V gene: TRBV25-1
D gene: -
clone size: -
J gene: TRBJ1-1
CDR3 protein: CASRGGNTEAFF
CDR3 DNA: TGTGCCAGCCGGGGAGGAAACACTGAAGCTTTCTTT

V gene: TRBV5-4
D gene: -
clone size: -
J gene: TRBJ1-4
CDR3 protein: CASSQGGVPAKGEKLFF
CDR3 DNA: TGTGCCAGCAGCCAAGGGGGGGTTCCCGCTAAGGGGGAAAAACTGTTTTTT

V gene: TRBV7-9
D gene: -
clone size: -
J gene: TRBJ1-1
CDR3 protein: CASSFLPEAFF
CDR3 DNA: TGTGCCAGCAGCTTTCTCCCTGAAGCTTTCTTT

V gene: TRBV6-2/TRBV6-3
D gene: -
clone size: -
J gene: TRBJ1-5
CDR3 protein: CASSRQGGQPQHF
CDR3 DNA: TGTGCCAGCAGTCGGCAGGGAGGTCAGCCCCAGCATTTT

V gene: TRBV4-2
D gene: -
clone size: -
J gene: TRBJ1-5
CDR3 protein: CASSQDGVVGRPQHF
CDR3 DNA: TGTGCCAGCAGCCAAGATGGGGTCGTGGGAAGGCCCCAGCATTTT